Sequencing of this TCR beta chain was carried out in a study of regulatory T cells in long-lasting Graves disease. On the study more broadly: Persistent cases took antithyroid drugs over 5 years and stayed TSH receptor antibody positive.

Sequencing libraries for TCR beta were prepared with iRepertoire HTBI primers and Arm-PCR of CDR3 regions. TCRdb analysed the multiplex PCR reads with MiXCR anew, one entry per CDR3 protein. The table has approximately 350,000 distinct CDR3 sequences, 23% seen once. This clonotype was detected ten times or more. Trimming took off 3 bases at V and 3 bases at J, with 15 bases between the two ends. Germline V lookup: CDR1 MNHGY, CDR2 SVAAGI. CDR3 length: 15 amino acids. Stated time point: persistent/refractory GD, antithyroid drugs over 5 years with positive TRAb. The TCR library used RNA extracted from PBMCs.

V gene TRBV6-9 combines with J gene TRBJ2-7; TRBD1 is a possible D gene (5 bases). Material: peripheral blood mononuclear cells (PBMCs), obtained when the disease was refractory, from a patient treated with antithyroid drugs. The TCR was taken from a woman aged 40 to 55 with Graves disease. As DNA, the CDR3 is TGTGCCAGCAGTTACTCAGTAGGGGCCGTCTACGAGCAGTACTTC. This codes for CASSYSVGAVYEQYF.